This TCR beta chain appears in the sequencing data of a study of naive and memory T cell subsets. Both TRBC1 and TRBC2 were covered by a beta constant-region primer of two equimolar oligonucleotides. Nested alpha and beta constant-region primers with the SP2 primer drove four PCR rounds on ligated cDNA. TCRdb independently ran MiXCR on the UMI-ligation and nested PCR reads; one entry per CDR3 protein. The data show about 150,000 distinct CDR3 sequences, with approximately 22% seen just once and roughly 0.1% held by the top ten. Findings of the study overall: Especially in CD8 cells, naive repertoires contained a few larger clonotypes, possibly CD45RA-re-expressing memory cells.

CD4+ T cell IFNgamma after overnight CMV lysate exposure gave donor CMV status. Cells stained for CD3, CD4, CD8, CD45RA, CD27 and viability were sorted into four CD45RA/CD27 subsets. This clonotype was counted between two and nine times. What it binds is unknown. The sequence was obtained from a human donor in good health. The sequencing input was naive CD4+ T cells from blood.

The CDR3 DNA is TGTGCCAGCAGACCCCCGTGGGGGGCGCGGTCTGAGCAGTTCTTC. Protein: CASRPPWGARSEQFF. The chain combines TRBV12-3 or TRBV12-4 with TRBJ2-1, with D tentatively TRBD1 or TRBD2 (6 bases each). Between the trimmed V and J ends, which lost 6 bases and 9 bases, there was a span of 21 bases. The CDR3 sequence is 15 residues long.